Included here is one T cell receptor (beta chain) sequence, with context. Germline loops: CDR1 SNHLY, CDR2 FYNNEI. The V end was cut by 7 bases, the J end by 12 bases, with 18 bases between. The CDR3 is 12 residues long. This specimen comes from a study of long-term antiretroviral therapy in people with HIV. Held in samples before DNA extraction were roughly 0.85-11 million cryopreserved PBMC. Researchers report immunoSEQ v3.0 was run at survey level. The protocol was immunoSEQ multiplex PCR, while the TCRdb copy is restricted to in-frame clones and leaves out a portion. The sample lists 32,000 or so clones; about 74% were seen once.

This sequence originates from a woman aged 50 to 60 with HIV. Sequenced here: unsorted PBMCs, sampled 2 years after starting antiretroviral therapy. J is TRBJ1-2 and V is TRBV2, with D unresolved. The CDR3 region is CASKRPGSQDTF. CDR3 coding DNA: TGTGCCAGCAAAAGACCGGGATCTCAGGACACCTTC.